This is a list of T cell receptor beta chains from one sample in a study of shared clonotypes between healthy human individuals. The assay was immunoSEQ multiplex PCR, and TCRdb's table has in-frame clones only and misses some. Of some 2,100,000 clones detected, 85% to 95% appear once; the ten largest clones hold 1.5% to 2%. The sequencing input was naive CD8+ T cells from PBMCs. These receptors came from a young man in good health. Some clones in this sample may be carry-over from other donors' samples. CDR3s include the opening cysteine and the closing phenylalanine or tryptophan. D genes are given only for firm matches. Not all rows give a size; the values are once, few, many and, for expanded clones, a class.

v_call,j_call,d_call,clone_size,cdr3_aa,cdr3_nt
TRBV19,TRBJ1-1,-,-,CASSYREDTEAFF,TGTGCCAGTAGCTACAGGGAGGACACTGAAGCTTTCTTT
TRBV7-2,TRBJ2-7,-,-,CASSLGLSVYEQYF,TGTGCCAGCAGCTTAGGACTTTCAGTCTACGAGCAGTACTTC
TRBV7-9,TRBJ1-4,-,few,CASSDLNEKLFF,TGTGCCAGCAGCGACCTTAATGAAAAACTGTTTTTT
TRBV28,TRBJ1-6,-,-,CASRPRGHRSPLHF,TGTGCCAGCAGGCCTAGGGGACATCGTTCACCCCTCCACTTT
TRBV5-5,TRBJ1-1,-,-,CASSFRAGRTPEAFF,TGTGCCAGCAGCTTTCGGGCAGGGAGGACCCCTGAAGCTTTCTTT
TRBV7-2,TRBJ1-4,-,-,CASSPIRDEKLFF,TGTGCCAGCAGCCCCATCCGAGATGAAAAACTGTTTTTT
TRBV2,TRBJ2-4,-,-,CAIRAFKNIQYF,TGTGCCATTCGGGCTTTCAAAAACATTCAGTACTTC
TRBV11-3,TRBJ2-2,-,-,CASSYGERANTGELFF,TGTGCCAGCAGCTACGGCGAGAGGGCCAACACCGGGGAGCTGTTTTTT
TRBV15,TRBJ2-7,TRBD2,-,CATSGGLASYEQYF,TGTGCCACCAGCGGAGGACTAGCTTCTTACGAGCAGTACTTC
TRBV9,TRBJ1-2,-,-,CASSVGEVGRKRIGYTF,TGTGCCAGCAGCGTAGGGGAGGTGGGCAGGAAGAGGATTGGCTACACCTTC
TRBV14,TRBJ2-5,TRBD2,-,CASSQGLAGAETQYF,TGTGCCAGCAGCCAAGGTCTAGCGGGGGCCGAGACCCAGTACTTC
TRBV6-1,TRBJ2-5,-,-,CASSDRQYRAGETQYF,TGTGCCAGCAGTGACAGACAGTACAGGGCTGGGGAGACCCAGTACTTC
TRBV9,TRBJ1-4,-,once,CASSPGAASGLFF,TGTGCCAGCAGCCCCGGGGCAGCCTCGGGGCTGTTTTTT
TRBV20-1,TRBJ2-2,-,few,CSVKNTGELFF,TGCAGCGTAAAGAACACCGGGGAGCTGTTTTTT
TRBV5-6,TRBJ2-7,-,-,CASSLGGATYEQYF,TGTGCCAGCAGCTTGGGCGGGGCTACCTACGAGCAGTACTTC
TRBV28,TRBJ1-5,TRBD1,-,CASSFDRGASNQPQHF,TGTGCCAGCAGTTTTGACAGGGGGGCAAGCAATCAGCCCCAGCATTTT
TRBV19,TRBJ2-7,-,-,CASNSYSSPYEQYF,TGTGCCAGTAATTCCTACAGTTCCCCCTACGAGCAGTACTTC
TRBV11-2,TRBJ2-2,-,-,CASSLSGDWAGELFF,TGTGCCAGCAGCTTATCCGGGGATTGGGCCGGGGAGCTGTTTTTT
TRBV21-1,TRBJ2-5,-,-,CASKETQYF,TGTGCCAGTAAAGAGACCCAGTACTTC
TRBV6-5,TRBJ2-7,-,-,CASTQGYEQYF,TGTGCCAGCACCCAGGGCTACGAGCAGTACTTC
TRBV11-2,TRBJ2-7,-,-,CASSLGSGRSYEQYF,TGTGCCAGCAGCTTAGGGAGCGGCCGCTCCTACGAGCAGTACTTC
TRBV19,TRBJ2-3,TRBD2,-,CASRRGLNWREGRDTQYF,TGTGCCAGTAGAAGAGGTTTGAATTGGCGGGAGGGCCGGGATACGCAGTATTTT
TRBV11-2,TRBJ2-7,-,-,CASSLPIGLYEQYF,TGTGCCAGCAGCTTACCTATAGGGCTGTACGAGCAGTACTTC
TRBV7-9,TRBJ2-3,TRBD2,-,CASSSWREGPTDTQYF,TGTGCCAGCAGCTCCTGGAGGGAGGGCCCCACAGATACGCAGTATTTT
TRBV4-3,TRBJ1-5,TRBD1,once,CASSQILGLDRGRESNQPQHF,TGCGCCAGCAGCCAAATATTAGGATTGGACAGGGGAAGAGAAAGCAATCAGCCCCAGCATTTT
TRBV27,TRBJ2-1,TRBD1,-,CASSGTPGQLIYNEQFF,TGTGCCAGCAGTGGCACACCGGGACAGCTTATCTACAATGAGCAGTTCTTC
TRBV29-1,TRBJ2-5,-,-,CSVEDNAETQYF,TGCAGCGTCGAGGACAACGCGGAGACCCAGTACTTC
TRBV5-4,TRBJ1-2,-,-,CASSSRDTDPYGYTF,TGTGCCAGCAGCTCCCGGGACACGGATCCCTATGGCTACACCTTC
TRBV27,TRBJ2-1,-,-,CASSLGAYNEQFF,TGTGCCAGCAGTTTAGGCGCTTACAATGAGCAGTTCTTC
TRBV10-3,TRBJ2-1,-,-,CAITVAVGHEQFF,TGTGCCATCACTGTAGCGGTAGGGCATGAGCAGTTCTTC
TRBV9,TRBJ2-1,-,-,CASNGGTHNEQFF,TGTGCCAGCAATGGAGGTACCCACAATGAGCAGTTCTTC
TRBV11-2,TRBJ1-1,-,-,CASSSQVVKDTEAFF,TGTGCCAGCAGCTCCCAGGTCGTGAAGGACACTGAAGCTTTCTTT
TRBV14,TRBJ2-5,-,-,CASSQDRKASAYQETQYF,TGTGCCAGCAGCCAAGATCGGAAGGCTAGCGCGTACCAAGAGACCCAGTACTTC
TRBV2,TRBJ2-7,TRBD2,-,CASSGGTSGSPSYEQYF,TGTGCCAGCAGTGGTGGGACTAGCGGGAGTCCATCCTACGAGCAGTACTTC
TRBV28,TRBJ2-7,-,-,CASSLRGYEQYF,TGTGCCAGCAGTTTACGCGGCTACGAGCAGTACTTC
TRBV6-6,TRBJ2-1,-,-,CASSYSNEQFF,TGTGCCAGCAGTTACTCGAATGAGCAGTTCTTC
TRBV6-4,TRBJ1-5,TRBD1,-,CASSDSAQDRDYYSNQPQHF,TGTGCCAGCAGTGACTCGGCCCAGGACAGGGACTATTATAGCAATCAGCCCCAGCATTTT
TRBV19,TRBJ2-7,TRBD2,-,CASSPQREGLGDEQYF,TGTGCCAGTAGTCCCCAGCGGGAGGGCCTTGGCGACGAGCAGTACTTC
TRBV5-1,TRBJ2-2,-,-,CASSDGRGMNTGELFF,TGCGCCAGCAGCGACGGACGGGGAATGAACACCGGGGAGCTGTTTTTT
TRBV7-9,TRBJ1-1,-,once,CASSPRVNTEAFF,TGTGCCAGCAGCCCCCGGGTGAACACTGAAGCTTTCTTT
TRBV27,TRBJ2-7,TRBD2,-,CASGGGTMVSFEQYF,TGTGCCAGCGGGGGGGGTACGATGGTTAGTTTTGAGCAGTACTTC
TRBV7-3,TRBJ2-3,-,few,CASSQGPTDTQYF,TGTGCCAGCAGCCAGGGCCCCACAGATACGCAGTATTTT
TRBV5-1,TRBJ2-7,-,-,CASSLAGVTGYEQYF,TGCGCCAGCAGCTTGGCGGGTGTAACTGGGTACGAGCAGTACTTC
TRBV18,TRBJ2-7,TRBD1,-,CASSGDRGYYEQYF,TGTGCCAGCTCAGGGGACAGGGGTTACTACGAGCAGTACTTC
TRBV5-1,TRBJ2-3,TRBD2,once,CASPGLAGSDTQYF,TGCGCCAGCCCGGGACTAGCGGGGTCAGATACGCAGTATTTT
TRBV5-8,TRBJ2-1,-,-,CASSLRLANEQFF,TGTGCCAGCAGCTTGCGCCTAGCCAATGAGCAGTTCTTC
TRBV28,TRBJ1-5,-,-,CASSLSPRAVHQPQHF,TGTGCCAGCAGTTTATCCCCAAGGGCAGTTCATCAGCCCCAGCATTTT
TRBV11-1,TRBJ2-7,-,-,CASSPFGSESYEQYF,TGTGCCAGCAGCCCCTTCGGAAGCGAGTCCTACGAGCAGTACTTC
TRBV9,TRBJ2-7,TRBD2,-,CASSPGTSRAYEQYF,TGTGCCAGCAGCCCGGGGACTAGCAGGGCCTACGAGCAGTACTTC
TRBV4-3,TRBJ2-7,-,-,CASSQGRDNSHEQYF,TGCGCCAGCAGCCAGGGCCGGGACAATTCCCACGAGCAGTACTTC
TRBV7-9,TRBJ1-1,-,-,CASSLPTVNTEAFF,TGTGCCAGCAGCTTACCGACAGTGAACACTGAAGCTTTCTTT
TRBV28,TRBJ2-1,-,-,CASSTQIFRSFNEQFF,TGTGCCAGCAGTACTCAGATTTTTAGGTCCTTCAATGAGCAGTTCTTC
TRBV28,TRBJ2-3,-,-,CASSSLLEIRGTDTQYF,TGTGCCAGCAGTTCCCTTTTAGAAATTCGAGGAACAGATACGCAGTATTTT
TRBV6-5,TRBJ2-7,-,-,CASSQDIYEQYF,TGTGCCAGCAGTCAGGACATCTACGAGCAGTACTTC
TRBV4-3,TRBJ1-1,TRBD1,-,CASSQPRGKDTEAFF,TGCGCCAGCAGCCAACCCAGGGGGAAGGACACTGAAGCTTTCTTT
TRBV5-6,TRBJ2-7,TRBD1,-,CASSLAGQGRNEQYF,TGTGCCAGCAGCTTGGCGGGACAGGGAAGGAACGAGCAGTACTTC
TRBV28,TRBJ1-4,-,-,CASRGGRARREKLFF,TGTGCCAGCAGAGGGGGTAGGGCGAGGCGAGAAAAACTGTTTTTT
TRBV6-5,TRBJ2-7,TRBD2,-,CASSWGGNEQYF,TGTGCCAGCAGCTGGGGGGGGAACGAGCAGTACTTC
TRBV7-9,TRBJ2-4,-,-,CASSLGAGEAKNIQYF,TGTGCCAGCAGCTTAGGGGCGGGTGAAGCCAAAAACATTCAGTACTTC